Listed below are T cell receptor beta chains from one sample, sequenced in a study of shared clonotypes between healthy human individuals. Profiled with immunoSEQ multiplex PCR; TCRdb holds only in-frame clones, not every one. This table holds about 1.1 million clones, around 78% found once. Sequenced input: memory CD4+ T cells from PBMCs. The receptor set was obtained from a man aged 18-30 years in good health. Some clones in this sample may be carry-over from other donors' samples. CDR3s include the opening cysteine and the closing phenylalanine or tryptophan. Fields, in order: J gene, D gene, clone size, V gene, CDR3 DNA, CDR3 protein. The D gene is left open where the match is weak. Some rows mark clone size as missing; the rest say once, few, many or name a class of expanded clone.

TRBJ2-7	NA	NA	TRBV6-4	TGTGTCAGCAGCGTCGACAGTTACGAGCAGTACTTC	CVSSVDSYEQYF
TRBJ2-7	NA	NA	TRBV7-9	TGTGCCAGCAGCTTAGCGGGGGGTCTCGGCGAGCAGTACTTC	CASSLAGGLGEQYF
TRBJ1-1	NA	once	TRBV7-9	TGTGCCAGCAGCCCCCGGGGGGGGAAGAACACTGAAGCTTTCTTT	CASSPRGGKNTEAFF
TRBJ1-1	NA	NA	TRBV5-4	TGTGCCAGCAGCTTGGGGGGACAACAGAACACTGAAGCTTTCTTT	CASSLGGQQNTEAFF
TRBJ1-1	NA	few	TRBV6-1	TGTGCCAGCAGTGCTCAGGCGAACACTGAAGCTTTCTTT	CASSAQANTEAFF
TRBJ2-7	TRBD2	NA	TRBV10-1	TGCGCCAGCAAAGGGCGGGGGGGCGACGAGCAGTACTTC	CASKGRGGDEQYF
TRBJ2-1	TRBD2	NA	TRBV5-1	TGCGCCAGCAGCTCCCTACTAGCGGGCGACTACAATGAGCAGTTCTTC	CASSSLLAGDYNEQFF
TRBJ2-1	TRBD2	NA	TRBV28	TGTGCCAGCAGTTCAATAGCGGGAGAGTTCTACAATGAGCAGTTCTTC	CASSSIAGEFYNEQFF
TRBJ2-5	TRBD1	NA	TRBV11-2	TGTGCCAGCAGCTCCCCGGGACAGGGGAGATATAGAGAGACCCAGTACTTC	CASSSPGQGRYRETQYF
TRBJ1-5	NA	NA	TRBV2	TGTGCCAGCAGTCAACAGGGAGATAGCAATCAGCCCCAGCATTTT	CASSQQGDSNQPQHF
TRBJ2-7	NA	NA	TRBV28	TGTGCCAGTTGGGGGGTGGGGTACGAGCAGTACTTC	CASWGVGYEQYF
TRBJ1-6	TRBD1	NA	TRBV28	TGTGCCAGCAGTTCGAACAGGGGGATGAGGGGTAATTCACCCCTCCACTTT	CASSSNRGMRGNSPLHF
TRBJ2-1	NA	NA	TRBV5-6	TGTGCCAGCAGCTCAAAGGGGTGGACAGCGATCTACAATGAGCAGTTCTTC	CASSSKGWTAIYNEQFF
TRBJ1-5	TRBD1	few	TRBV28	TGTGCCAGCACCTGGGGGCAGGGGGGTATCCAGCCCCAGCATTTT	CASTWGQGGIQPQHF
TRBJ2-1	TRBD2	NA	TRBV2	TGTGCCAGCAGCGCGGGACTAGCGGGGAACTACAATGAGCAGTTCTTC	CASSAGLAGNYNEQFF
TRBJ1-2	NA	NA	TRBV7-2	TGTGCCAGCAGCTTATTTCGAGGGGGAGTTTATGGCTACACCTTC	CASSLFRGGVYGYTF
TRBJ2-7	TRBD1	NA	TRBV6-5	TGTGCCAGCAGTTTTAAGGGACAGGGGGCTGGCGAGCAGTACTTC	CASSFKGQGAGEQYF
TRBJ2-7	NA	NA	TRBV6-5	TGTGCCAGCAGTTACGGAGACTGGGGATCCTACGAGCAGTACTTC	CASSYGDWGSYEQYF
TRBJ1-1	NA	once	TRBV27	TGTGCCAGCAGTTTATCCGGGGGTTGGGGGCCCCAAGCTTTCTTT	CASSLSGGWGPQAFF
TRBJ2-2	TRBD2	NA	TRBV28	TGTGCCAGCAACCGGCGGGAGGGCCTCACCGGGGAGCTGTTTTTT	CASNRREGLTGELFF
TRBJ2-2	NA	NA	TRBV6-5	TGTGCCAGCAGGAAAACAGGGACCGGGGAGCTGTTTTTT	CASRKTGTGELFF
TRBJ2-7	TRBD2	NA	TRBV28	TGTGCCAGCAGTTTAAGACTAGCGGGAGTGCTGGGCCGCTACGAGCAGTACTTC	CASSLRLAGVLGRYEQYF
TRBJ2-1	TRBD2	NA	TRBV5-1	TGCGCCACCAGACTAGCGGGAGCTTCCGAGCAGTTCTTC	CATRLAGASEQFF
TRBJ2-2	NA	NA	TRBV30	TGTGCCTGGAGGATCCGGGACTCCAACACCGGGGAGCTGTTTTTT	CAWRIRDSNTGELFF
TRBJ2-1	NA	NA	TRBV7-2	TGTGCCAGCAGCTTAGTTTTAACCCTCAATGAGCAGTTCTTC	CASSLVLTLNEQFF
TRBJ2-2	NA	NA	TRBV5-1	TGCGCCAGCAGCTTGGGAGCGCGAGATACCGGGGAGCTGTTTTTT	CASSLGARDTGELFF
TRBJ2-3	NA	NA	TRBV9	TGTGCCAGCAGCGTAGGTGTGGGAGATACGCAGTATTTT	CASSVGVGDTQYF
TRBJ1-1	NA	NA	TRBV5-1	TGCGCCAGCAGCTACCGGGCTCGGGACACTGAAGCTTTCTTT	CASSYRARDTEAFF
TRBJ2-5	NA	NA	TRBV29-1	TGCAGCGTTGATCGGGACCAAGAGACCCAGTACTTC	CSVDRDQETQYF
TRBJ2-7	NA	NA	TRBV27	TGTGCCAGCAGTTCCCCACAGACAACTACCTACGAGCAGTACTTC	CASSSPQTTTYEQYF
TRBJ1-5	TRBD1	NA	TRBV28	TGTGCCAGCAGTTTATTTGGGACAGGGAGTCGGCAGCCCCAGCATTTT	CASSLFGTGSRQPQHF
TRBJ1-2	NA	NA	TRBV7-8	TGTGCCAGCAGCCAGTACACGGTCCCCTATGGCTACACCTTC	CASSQYTVPYGYTF
TRBJ2-3	NA	once	TRBV6-1	TGTGCCAGCGTCCCTGGTAGGGCAGATACGCAGTATTTT	CASVPGRADTQYF
TRBJ2-1	TRBD2	NA	TRBV30	TGTGCCTGGAGTGCCCTTACTAGCGGGAGGCCCTACAATGAGCAGTTCTTC	CAWSALTSGRPYNEQFF
TRBJ2-6	TRBD1	NA	TRBV19	TGTGCCAGTAGTATGAGGGGGCTTGGGGCCAACGTCCTGACTTTC	CASSMRGLGANVLTF
TRBJ1-3	TRBD1	once	TRBV30	TGTGCCTGGAGTAACAGGGGGAACACCATATATTTT	CAWSNRGNTIYF
TRBJ1-2	NA	NA	TRBV5-4	TGTGCCAGCAGCTCGGCCCAAAGGATGTCGGGAGGCTACACCTTC	CASSSAQRMSGGYTF
TRBJ2-2	NA	NA	TRBV7-2	TGTGCCAGCAGCTTAGGGGGGTTCACCGGGGAGCTGTTTTTT	CASSLGGFTGELFF
TRBJ1-3	NA	NA	TRBV4-1	TGCGCCAGCAGCCAATGGGGTACAGATAACTCTGGAAACACCATATATTTT	CASSQWGTDNSGNTIYF
TRBJ1-5	NA	NA	TRBV29-1	TGCAGCGCCAGCCAGGGGAAGCAGCCCCAGCATTTT	CSASQGKQPQHF
TRBJ2-1	NA	NA	TRBV5-1	TGCGCCAGCAGCTTGGCGGTCCGGGGGTCTGAGCAGTTCTTC	CASSLAVRGSEQFF
TRBJ1-2	NA	NA	TRBV7-9	TGTGCCAGCAGCTTGCATGGCTCACCAGACGGCTACACCTTC	CASSLHGSPDGYTF
TRBJ2-2	NA	NA	TRBV10-3	TGTGCCTCCCCCCGTCGGTCGTGGGGCAGGGGGACTACCGGGGAGCTGTTTTTT	CASPRRSWGRGTTGELFF
TRBJ2-7	TRBD2	few	TRBV16	TGTGCCAGCAGCCAATCGGGGTTGCTAGCGGGAGGCTACGAGCAGTACTTC	CASSQSGLLAGGYEQYF
TRBJ1-2	NA	once	TRBV30	TGTGCCTGGAGTGGCCAAATAGGGGGCTACACCTTC	CAWSGQIGGYTF
TRBJ1-2	NA	once	TRBV6-6	TGTGCCATCAGTGAGGGACTGAAATATGGCTACACCTTC	CAISEGLKYGYTF
TRBJ1-3	NA	NA	TRBV14	TGTGCCAGCAGCCACCCCGGTCGCCAGAGCTCTGGAAACACCATATATTTT	CASSHPGRQSSGNTIYF
TRBJ2-7	NA	NA	TRBV27	TGTGCCAGCAGTTTTCCCTGGCGGCAGGGGTACGAGCAGTACTTC	CASSFPWRQGYEQYF
TRBJ2-1	NA	NA	TRBV29-1	TGCAGCGTGAGGACTTGGGGGACTGGGTATGAGCAGTTCTTC	CSVRTWGTGYEQFF